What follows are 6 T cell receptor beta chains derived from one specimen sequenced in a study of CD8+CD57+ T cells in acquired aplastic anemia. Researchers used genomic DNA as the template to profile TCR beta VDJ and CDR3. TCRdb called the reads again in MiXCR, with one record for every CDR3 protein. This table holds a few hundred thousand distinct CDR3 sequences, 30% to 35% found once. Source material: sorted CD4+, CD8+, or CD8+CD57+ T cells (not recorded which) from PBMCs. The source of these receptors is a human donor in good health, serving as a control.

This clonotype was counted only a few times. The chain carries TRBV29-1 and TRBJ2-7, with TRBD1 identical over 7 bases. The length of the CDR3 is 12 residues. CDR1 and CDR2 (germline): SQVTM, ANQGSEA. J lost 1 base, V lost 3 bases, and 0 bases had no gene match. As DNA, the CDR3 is TGCAGCGTTGAGACAGGGTCCTACGAGCAGTACTTC. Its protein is CSVETGSYEQYF.

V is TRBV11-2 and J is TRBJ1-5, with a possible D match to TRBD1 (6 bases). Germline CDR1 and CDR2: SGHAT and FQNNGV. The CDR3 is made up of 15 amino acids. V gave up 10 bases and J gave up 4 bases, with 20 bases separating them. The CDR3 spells CANRTPGHINQPQHF. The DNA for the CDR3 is TGTGCCAACAGAACACCGGGACACATAAATCAGCCCCAGCATTTT.

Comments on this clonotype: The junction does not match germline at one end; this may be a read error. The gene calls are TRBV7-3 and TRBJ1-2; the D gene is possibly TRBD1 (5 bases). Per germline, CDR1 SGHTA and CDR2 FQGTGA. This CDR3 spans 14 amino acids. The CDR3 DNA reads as TGCGCCAGCAGCCAATGGACTAGCGGGACTGGCTACACCTTC. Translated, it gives CASSQWTSGTGYTF.

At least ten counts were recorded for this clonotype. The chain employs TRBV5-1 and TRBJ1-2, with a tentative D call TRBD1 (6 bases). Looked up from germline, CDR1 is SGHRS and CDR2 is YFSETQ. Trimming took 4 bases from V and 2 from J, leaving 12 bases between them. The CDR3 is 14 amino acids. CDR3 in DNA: TGCGCCAGCAGCGGGGGGGACAAGAACTATGGCTACACCTTC. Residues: CASSGGDKNYGYTF.

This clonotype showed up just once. The CDR3 DNA reads TGTGCCACCAGCAGCTTGACAGGGGGCTATAATTCACCCCTCCACTTT. Protein product: CATSSLTGGYNSPLHF. The chain has TRBV15 and TRBJ1-6, with 9 bases identical to TRBD1. Germline lookup yields CDR1 LNHNV and CDR2 YYDKDF (reference sequence). Trimming took 3 bases from V and 3 from J; bases not matched to a gene: 3. CDR3 length equals 16 residues.

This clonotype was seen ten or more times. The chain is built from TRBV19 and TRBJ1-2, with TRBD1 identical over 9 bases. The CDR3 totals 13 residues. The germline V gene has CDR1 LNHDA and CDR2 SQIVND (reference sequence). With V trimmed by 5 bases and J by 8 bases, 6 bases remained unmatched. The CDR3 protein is CASSRGQGLGYTF. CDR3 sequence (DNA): TGTGCCAGTAGTCGGGGACAGGGTTTGGGCTACACCTTC.